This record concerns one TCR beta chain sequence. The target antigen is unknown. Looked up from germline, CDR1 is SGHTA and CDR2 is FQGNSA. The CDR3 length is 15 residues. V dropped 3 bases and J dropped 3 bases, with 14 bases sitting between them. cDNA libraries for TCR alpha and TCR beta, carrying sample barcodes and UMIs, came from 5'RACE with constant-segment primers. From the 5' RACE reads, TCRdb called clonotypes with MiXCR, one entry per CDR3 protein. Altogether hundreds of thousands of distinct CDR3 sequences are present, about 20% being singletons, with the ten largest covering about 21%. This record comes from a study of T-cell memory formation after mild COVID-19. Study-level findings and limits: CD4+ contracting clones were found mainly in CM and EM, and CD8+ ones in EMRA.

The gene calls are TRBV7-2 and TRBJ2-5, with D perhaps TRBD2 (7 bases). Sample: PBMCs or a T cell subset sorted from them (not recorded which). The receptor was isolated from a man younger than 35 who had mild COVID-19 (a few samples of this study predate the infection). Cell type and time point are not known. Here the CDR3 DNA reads TGTGCCAGCAGCTTGGGGGGGCGGGTCGAAGAGACCCAGTACTTC. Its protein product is CASSLGGRVEETQYF.